The present T cell receptor beta chain was sequenced within a study of identifying expanded T cells in peripheral blood (dated by TCRdb to between 2018 and 2020). Notes on the research overall: Separate aliquots of the same genomic DNA pool were sequenced to produce technical replicates, and four replicates were compared in pairs. The investigation overall reported the following: The authors expected that biological variance in healthy repertoires might rise further over much longer intervals, such as months to years. Approximately 1.2 differentially abundant clones were flagged by the binomial model between technical replicates, whereas about 15 and 18 were flagged over approximately two weeks and four weeks, respectively. Across all healthy-donor time intervals, the beta-binomial model significantly lowered both the number of clones called differentially abundant and the false-positive rate. Variance in clone template counts between approximately two-week samples significantly increased with total template count across all healthy donors.

TCRbeta CDR3 regions were profiled with the immunoSEQ Assay using bias-controlled multiplex PCR amplification of genomic DNA. Turning to the authors' computational methods: The absolute abundance of each unique TCRbeta CDR3 region was quantified after sequences were collapsed and filtered. Differential abundance was tested with two models: a binomial (Fisher-equivalent) model and a beta-binomial model that adds time-dependent variance fitted from healthy donors. Any clone with fewer than 5 combined templates was excluded, and a clone was called differentially abundant if its Benjamini-Hochberg FDR was below 0.01. Beta-binomial variance was modeled as a function of total template count across the two samples using the form v = (b*log(k)+a)^2. What TCRdb holds here is the immuneACCESS table cut down to in-frame rearrangements. Part of the clones is not present; checked against another copy, under half of the missing clones reflect an unresolved V gene, and the others are unexplained. The V and J calls and clone size are taken from that table; D and trimming were inferred from the DNA. In all, the sample holds 95,000 to 100,000 clones, and approximately 90% of those were seen once. The biggest ten clones account for about a sixth of the sample.

Reading from cysteine to phenylalanine, the CDR3 counts 13 amino acids. This entry keeps only the CDR3 DNA: 39 bases, framed from base 1. The germline V gene provides CDR1 MGHRA and CDR2 YSYEKL. V loses 5 bases, J loses 6 bases, and the germline ends lie 14 bases apart. During the collection period, no infections or other immune events were recorded for the healthy donors. To calibrate time-dependent variance in a beta-binomial model of T-cell clone differential abundance, blood repertoires from healthy donors were used as a training cohort. There were about 10 healthy donors in the training cohort, of whom 3 were female and 7 were male. The donors were between about 25 and 70 years old, with an average age of roughly 40 years. Obtained from a commercial supplier, whole blood was collected from each healthy donor at three time points set two to three weeks apart. For immunosequencing, genomic DNA was extracted from whole blood that had not been sorted.

For this clone: The antigen it binds to is not known. The sample holds no much larger clone one base away, and base qualities are not on file.

Source material: blood. This chain is built from TRBV4-1 and TRBJ2-7, with the D gene uncertain. The sequence was obtained from a person aged 18 to 70 in good health. The CDR3 protein: CASSKALRTEQYF. The bases are TGCGCCAGCAGCAAAGCTCTCAGGACCGAGCAGTACTTC.